The T cell receptor beta chain described here comes from a study of blood T cell repertoires in COVID-19. The overall study: Donors in the United States, Italy and Spain gave samples during acute or convalescent COVID-19. PBMCs, B-cell-depleted T cells, or T cells provided the cDNA or gDNA that made up the material.

In the source study's methods: Estimated nucleated cell counts came from reference gene primer amplification. Sequencing was performed with immunoSEQ multiplex PCR; in TCRdb, only in-frame clones are kept and a portion is missing. V, J and clone size reflect that table, while D and trimming were determined from the DNA. This table has roughly 670,000 clones, around 90% appearing once. This CDR3 region has 15 residues. Looked up from germline, CDR1 is LNHDA and CDR2 is SQIVND (reference sequence). The J segment lost 3 bases and the V segment lost 2 bases, leaving 3 bases of the junction unmatched. The TCR originated in a woman between 18 and 29 years old with acute or convalescent COVID-19. Sequencing input: peripheral blood. The V gene is TRBV19, the J gene TRBJ1-5; 8 bases are a match to TRBD1. Written as DNA, the CDR3 is TGTGCCAGTAGTATAACAGGGGGTTACAATCAGCCCCAGCATTTT. The encoded protein is CASSITGGYNQPQHF.